The 20 T cell receptor beta chains below come from one sample, sequenced in a study of T cell responses to AZD1222 COVID-19 vaccine. The repertoire was sequenced with immunoSEQ multiplex PCR; TCRdb's copy has only in-frame clones and lacks some. The table has tens of thousands of clones, approximately 80% seen once. The sequencing used peripheral blood, collected on day 0 of AZD1222 vaccination. These receptors were taken from an adult in good health.

The chain couples TRBV13 to TRBJ1-2; 9 bases agree with TRBD1. Unmatched junction bases numbered 11, after V lost 4 bases and J lost 5 bases. The V gene's germline CDR1 is PRHDT and CDR2 FYEKMQ (reference sequence). The CDR3 sequence is 16 residues long. CDR3: CASSSYRGLSRYGYTF. Written as DNA, the CDR3 is TGTGCCAGCAGCTCCTACAGGGGGCTTTCCCGGTATGGCTACACCTTC.

This rearrangement joins TRBV5-4 to TRBJ2-1; 12 nucleotides agree with TRBD1. The germline V gene has CDR1 SGHNT and CDR2 YYREEE (reference sequence). There are 15 residues in the CDR3. The V segment lost 4 bases and the J segment 6 bases; nucleotides outside the gene matches: 5. CDR3 sequence (DNA): TGTGCCAGCAGCCTCGGGACAGGGGGCTTCAATGAGCAGTTCTTC. Encoded protein: CASSLGTGGFNEQFF.

This clone appeared a few times. The chain recombines TRBV6-5 with TRBJ1-4; TRBD1 might be the D (5 bases). The CDR3 extends over 15 amino acids. V was trimmed by 5 bases and J by 7 bases, leaving 17 bases between them. Germline V CDR1 and CDR2: MNHEY, SVGAGI. CDR3 protein: CASSLLGPGIEKLFF. The CDR3 coding sequence is TGTGCCAGCAGTCTGCTGGGACCGGGAATTGAAAAACTGTTTTTT.

The rearrangement joins TRBV7-9 to TRBJ2-2; 9 nucleotides agree with TRBD1. J gave up 6 bases and V 5 bases, and 7 bases lay outside the gene matches. CDR1 is SEHNR and CDR2 is FQNEAQ in the germline V gene (reference sequence). The CDR3 covers 15 residues. CDR3 amino acids: CASSRDRAGAGELFF. CDR3 bases: TGTGCCAGCAGCCGGGACAGGGCTGGAGCCGGGGAGCTGTTTTTT.

The rearrangement links TRBV9 to TRBJ2-7; TRBD2 agrees at 10 bases. Germline V CDR1 and CDR2: SGDLS, YYNGEE. The CDR3 spans 16 residues. The trim removed 3 bases at V and 3 bases at J, leaving 9 bases unmatched. The CDR3: CASSEGPGLANYEQYF. As DNA, the CDR3 is TGTGCCAGCAGCGAGGGCCCGGGACTAGCGAACTACGAGCAGTACTTC.

This clone was seen a single time. The rearrangement links TRBV7-8 to TRBJ1-5, with D uncertain. V lost 1 base and J lost 0, with 10 bases in between. CDR3 length: 16 amino acids. Germline lookup yields CDR1 SGHVS and CDR2 FQNEAQ. CDR3 sequence reads: CASSLGRVYSNQPQHF. CDR3 bases: TGTGCCAGCAGCTTAGGGAGGGTTTATAGCAATCAGCCCCAGCATTTT.

V and J are TRBV13 and TRBJ1-2; D gene ambiguous. This CDR3 is 14 amino acids long. Germline V gene sequence: CDR1 PRHDT, CDR2 FYEKMQ (reference sequence). The V gene lost 5 bases and the J gene lost 7 bases, with 17 bases spanning the gap. The CDR3 bases are TGTGCCAGCAGCGTGAATGAGGATGGGAGTGGCTACACCTTC. Protein: CASSVNEDGSGYTF.

This clone was observed a single time. The V gene is TRBV6-5, the J gene TRBJ2-7; 7 nucleotides agree with TRBD1. The CDR3 is 14 amino acids. Germline V gene lookup returns CDR1 MNHEY and CDR2 SVGAGI. Trimming cost V 4 bases and J 2 bases; bases outside gene matches: 5. The CDR3 DNA sequence: TGTGCCAGCAGTTCCACCGGGACAGCCTACGAGCAGTACTTC. This sequence encodes CASSSTGTAYEQYF.

The rearrangement uses TRBV27 and TRBJ1-4; D gene uncertain. The length of the CDR3 is 15 residues. Germline CDR1 reads MNHEY; CDR2 reads SMNVEV (reference sequence). V lost 5 bases and J lost 8, with 18 bases in between. CDR3 nucleotides: TGTGCCAGCAGTATCACGTGGTTCGGTGGAGAAAAACTGTTTTTT. Its protein is CASSITWFGGEKLFF.

V and J are TRBV9 and TRBJ1-4, with D uncertain. V dropped 4 bases and J dropped 2 bases, with 12 bases sitting between them. Germline V CDR1 and CDR2: SGDLS, YYNGEE. The CDR3 runs to 15 residues. The CDR3 DNA sequence: TGTGCCAGCAGCTCAGATGGGGTGACTAATGAAAAACTGTTTTTT. Amino acid sequence: CASSSDGVTNEKLFF.

This clone was seen a single time. This chain joins TRBV18 and TRBJ1-1, with D perhaps TRBD1 (6 bases). Germline loops: CDR1 KGHSH, CDR2 LQKENI. This CDR3 has 14 residues. Trimming took 2 bases from V and 4 from J, leaving 11 bases between them. Written as DNA, the CDR3 is TGTGCCAGCTCACCAGACAGGTGGATCACTGAAGCTTTCTTT. Translated, it gives CASSPDRWITEAFF.

The V and J genes are TRBV12-3 or TRBV12-4 and TRBJ2-7; no clear D gene. V lost 1 base and J lost 3, with 7 bases in between. The CDR3 length is 13 residues. The CDR3 region is CASSLDPLYEQYF. The CDR3 DNA reads as TGTGCCAGCAGTTTAGACCCGCTCTACGAGCAGTACTTC.

The rearrangement links TRBV4-3 to TRBJ2-6; possible D gene TRBD1, 6 bases. Trimming removed 1 base from V and 3 bases from J, with 7 bases in between. The germline V gene encodes CDR1 LGHNA and CDR2 YSLEER. This CDR3 has 15 residues. The CDR3 DNA sequence: TGCGCCAGCAGCCAAGGGACAGTTGGGGCCAACGTCCTGACTTTC. As protein: CASSQGTVGANVLTF.

This rearrangement joins TRBV5-6 to TRBJ2-7; D may be TRBD1 or TRBD2 (5 bases each). Trimming cost V 0 bases and J 6 bases, with 13 bases left between them. The CDR3 is 14 residues long. Germline assignment: CDR1 SGHDT and CDR2 YYEEEE. The CDR3 DNA sequence: TGTGCCAGCAGCTTGGATGGGACCCAAGTCGAGCAGTACTTC. Its translation: CASSLDGTQVEQYF.

The V call is TRBV2, the J call TRBJ2-1; the D gene is possibly TRBD1 (5 bases). Germline V gene lookup returns CDR1 SNHLY and CDR2 FYNNEI. V dropped 7 bases and J dropped 10 bases, with 17 bases sitting between them. The CDR3 totals 13 residues. The CDR3 loop is CASTYQSGSEQFF. As DNA, the CDR3 is TGTGCCAGCACCTACCAATCAGGGTCCGAGCAGTTCTTC.

J is TRBJ1-6 and V is TRBV15, with D uncertain. Germline V gene lookup returns CDR1 LNHNV and CDR2 YYDKDF (reference sequence). This CDR3 has 14 residues. The V and J ends lost 0 bases and 7 bases respectively, with 7 bases between them. CDR3 nucleotide sequence: TGTGCCACCAGCAGAGATAAGTGGAATTCACCCCTCCACTTT. Translation gives CATSRDKWNSPLHF.

This chain joins TRBV5-1 and TRBJ2-2; no reliable D call. The length of the CDR3 is 14 residues. From germline, CDR1 is SGHRS and CDR2 YFSETQ. V was cut by 4 bases and J by 1 base, with 8 bases left in between. The CDR3 DNA reads TGCGCCAGCAGCACGGCAAGGAACACCGGGGAGCTGTTTTTT. This translates into CASSTARNTGELFF.

V and J are TRBV10-3 and TRBJ2-3; no clear D. V was clipped by 10 bases and J by 3 bases, with 14 bases between them. The CDR3 runs 13 residues. Germline V gene lookup returns CDR1 ENHRY and CDR2 SYGVKD. CDR3 bases: TGTGCCAGCCAGGAGATTGAGACAGATACGCAGTATTTT. Encoded protein: CASQEIETDTQYF.

On this clone itself: At the DNA level, this CDR3 is encoded by other sequences in the same sample as well. The chain links TRBV7-9 to TRBJ2-7; D uncertain. There are 13 residues in the CDR3. Trimming removed 5 bases from V and 1 base from J, with 9 bases in between. CDR1 is SEHNR and CDR2 is FQNEAQ in the germline V gene (reference sequence). The CDR3, as DNA: TGTGCCAGCAGCGTAGGACGGTCCTACGAGCAGTACTTC. This gives the protein CASSVGRSYEQYF.

The gene calls are TRBV6-5 and TRBJ2-3; D gene ambiguous. The germline gives CDR1 MNHEY, CDR2 SVGAGI. This CDR3 comprises 12 residues. The V gene lost 7 bases and the J gene lost 0 bases, with 5 bases spanning the gap. The CDR3 sequence is CASKWSTDTQYF. DNA for the CDR3: TGTGCCAGCAAATGGAGCACAGATACGCAGTATTTT.